Presented here are 8 T cell receptor beta chains from one specimen sequenced in a study of vaccination and CD4 T cells after COVID-19. At the Johns Hopkins FTIC core, DNA taken from cultured CD4+ T cells was sequenced by way of the Oncomine TCR Beta short-read assay. TCRdb independently ran MiXCR on the PCR reads; one entry per CDR3 protein. Of about 10,000 distinct CDR3 sequences listed, roughly 55% are singletons. The antigens for these receptors are not known. The treatment was: roughly 10-day PBMC culture with coronavirus spike peptide pools or control peptides (ViraFEST assay). Material: CD4+ T cells from blood, cultured in vitro. These TCRs come from a human donor who had recovered from COVID-19.

The chain is built from TRBV27 and TRBJ2-3; 11 bases match TRBD2. The ends lost 4 bases at V and 2 bases at J; junction bases unmatched: 8. This CDR3 region has 17 residues. Germline V CDR1 and CDR2: MNHEY, SMNVEV (reference sequence). The CDR3 loop reads CASSSDGTSGNTDTQYF. The DNA of the CDR3 is TGTGCCAGCAGTTCCGACGGGACTAGCGGAAACACAGATACGCAGTATTTT.

A few counts support this clonotype. The V call is TRBV20-1, the J call TRBJ2-5, with 7 nucleotides matching TRBD2. CDR1 is DFQATT and CDR2 is SNEGSKA in the germline V gene (reference sequence). This CDR3 has 14 residues. Germline trimming cut 3 bases from V and 2 bases from J; bases unmatched to any gene: 6. The CDR3 DNA is TGCAGTGCTAGGGCGGGAGTGTTACAAGAGACCCAGTACTTC. It encodes CSARAGVLQETQYF.

This chain joins TRBV28 and TRBJ1-2, with 7 nucleotides matching TRBD1. Unmatched junction bases numbered 12, after V lost 6 bases and J lost 8 bases. Germline CDR1 and CDR2: MDHEN and SYDVKM. The CDR3 contains 14 residues. The CDR3 region is CASRRSTGLNGYTF. The DNA of the CDR3 is TGTGCCAGCAGACGATCGACAGGGTTGAACGGCTACACCTTC.

The gene calls are TRBV14 and TRBJ1-6; the D is unclear. Per the germline V gene, CDR1 is SGHDN and CDR2 is FVKESK. The CDR3 has 13 residues. Trimming took 0 bases from V and 10 from J, leaving 7 bases between them. Written as DNA, the CDR3 is TGTGCCAGCAGCCAAGATCTTCGCTCACCCCTCCACTTT. Its protein product is CASSQDLRSPLHF.

In this sample, this clonotype turned up a few times. The CDR3 nucleotides are TGTGCCAGCAGCTTAGGAGGATCGGGCACAGATACGCAGTATTTT. Protein: CASSLGGSGTDTQYF. This chain joins TRBV7-6 and TRBJ2-3; no clear D. V was cut by 1 base and J by 1 base, with 9 bases left in between. The CDR3 runs 15 residues. CDR1 is SGHVS, CDR2 FNYEAQ, per germline.

This chain joins TRBV20-1 and TRBJ2-7, with 7 nucleotides matching TRBD2. Germline V lookup: CDR1 DFQATT, CDR2 SNEGSKA (reference sequence). Trimming cost V 0 bases and J 1 base; bases outside gene matches: 9. The CDR3 runs to 16 residues. The CDR3 sequence is CSAREIRRGLSYEQYF. The CDR3 region has the DNA TGCAGTGCTAGAGAGATCCGGCGGGGACTATCCTACGAGCAGTACTTC.

This clonotype was seen a few times. The rearrangement links TRBV6-1 to TRBJ1-1; 8 bases fit TRBD1. V was pared by 3 bases and J by 4 bases, with 4 bases of the junction left unmatched. This CDR3 region has 14 residues. The germline CDR1 and CDR2 sequences are MNHNS and SASEGT. The CDR3 region has the DNA TGTGCCAGCAGTGACAGGGGGCGAAGCACTGAAGCTTTCTTT. This gives the protein CASSDRGRSTEAFF.

This clonotype was detected only a few times. This rearrangement joins TRBV5-4 to TRBJ2-5; D possibly corresponds to TRBD1 (6 bases). Germline V gene data show CDR1 as SGHNT and CDR2 as YYREEE (reference sequence). Trimming shortened V by 2 bases and J by 4 bases, and 18 bases separated the two germline ends. This CDR3 spans 16 amino acids. The CDR3 nucleotides are TGTGCCAGCAGCTTTACAGGGTTAGTTCGTGGAGAGACCCAGTACTTC. Its translation is CASSFTGLVRGETQYF.